These T cell receptor beta chains were read from a single sample in a study of beta chain features in type 1 diabetes. The table came from immunoSEQ multiplex PCR; TCRdb's copy has only in-frame clones and leaves some out. The table lists under 300,000 clones, more than 11% of them singletons. Sequenced material: naive CD4+ T cells from blood. Receptor source: a man aged 25-45 years with type 1 diabetes. The CDR3 runs from the conserved cysteine through the conserved F or W. D genes are given only for firm matches. Size tells how often a clone was seen (once, few, many) or the class of an expanded clone, and some rows leave it out.

>NA|TRBV5-4|TRBJ1-1|11|NA
TGTGCCAGCAGCTTAGGACACGAAGCTTTCTTT
CASSLGHEAFF
>TRBD2|TRBV19|TRBJ2-1|18|few
TGTGCCAGTAGTATAGTACTAGCGGGGCCCGCTTCGGGCAATGAGCAGTTCTTC
CASSIVLAGPASGNEQFF
>TRBD2|TRBV30|TRBJ2-5|14|NA
TGTGCCTGGAGTGTACGTCCTAGCGGAGAGACCCAGTACTTC
CAWSVRPSGETQYF
>TRBD2|TRBV12-5|TRBJ2-1|15|few
TGTGCTAGTGGTTTGGGGACTAGTTCTTACAATGAGCAGTTCTTC
CASGLGTSSYNEQFF
>TRBD1|TRBV7-2|TRBJ2-3|13|NA
TGTGCCAGCAGTTTAACAGGGGAAGATACGCAGTATTTT
CASSLTGEDTQYF
>TRBD1|TRBV29-1|TRBJ1-1|13|NA
TGCAGCGTTGATGGGCAGGGGGGAACTGAAGCTTTCTTT
CSVDGQGGTEAFF
>TRBD1|TRBV7-9|TRBJ2-3|13|NA
TGTGCCAGCAGCTCGACAGGGGCCGATACGCAGTATTTT
CASSSTGADTQYF
>NA|TRBV2|TRBJ2-5|15|NA
TGTGCCAGCAGTGAAGCGGGGGCAGGGCCAGAGACCCAGTACTTC
CASSEAGAGPETQYF
>NA|TRBV4-1|TRBJ2-1|15|NA
TGCGCCAGCAGCCAAGATCCGGGGAGGGGGGGTGAGCAGTTCTTC
CASSQDPGRGGEQFF
>NA|TRBV30|TRBJ2-7|11|few
TGTGCCTGGAGTTCAGGGGAGGAGCAGTACTTC
CAWSSGEEQYF
>TRBD1|TRBV29-1|TRBJ1-1|13|NA
TGCAGCGTTGTACAGGGGGCGTCCACTGAAGCTTTCTTT
CSVVQGASTEAFF
>TRBD1|TRBV5-1|TRBJ1-2|15|NA
TGCGCCAGCAGCACCCGGGACAGGGGAGACTATGGCTACACCTTC
CASSTRDRGDYGYTF
>NA|TRBV7-9|TRBJ2-7|13|few
TGTGCCAGCAGCTTAGTGTCCAGATACGAGCAGTACTTC
CASSLVSRYEQYF
>TRBD1|TRBV19|TRBJ1-5|18|NA
TGTGCCAGTAGGGGATCGGGACAGGGAAGCAGAGTGTCCCAGCCCCAGCATTTT
CASRGSGQGSRVSQPQHF
>TRBD1|TRBV11-3|TRBJ1-2|15|NA
TGTGCCAGCAGCTTAACGGGTACAGGGGACTATGGCTACACCTTC
CASSLTGTGDYGYTF
>NA|TRBV7-8|TRBJ2-4|15|few
TGTGCCAGCAGCTCGGGACTTATAGCCAAAAACATTCAGTACTTC
CASSSGLIAKNIQYF
>TRBD2|TRBV7-9|TRBJ2-5|18|few
TGTGCCAGCAGCTTAGTCGTAGGACTAGCGGCAGGCTTAAAGACCCAGTACTTC
CASSLVVGLAAGLKTQYF
>NA|TRBV2|TRBJ2-5|13|few
TGTGCCAGCAGTCTGGGCACCGAAGAGACCCAGTACTTC
CASSLGTEETQYF